This note documents a single T cell receptor (beta chain) sequence. Antigen: not known. Germline V gives CDR1 SGHVS, CDR2 FNYEAQ. Trimming at V came to 1 base and at J to 6 bases, leaving 6 bases not matched to a gene. CDR3 size: 16 residues. This specimen comes from a study of T cell responses to AZD1222 COVID-19 vaccine. Findings and limits, study-wide: None of the repertoires were sampled until the peak T cell response had passed. Spike-specific TCR breadth and depth were elevated following two AZD1222 doses. Across the whole spike, CD4 TCRs peaked at regions 160-218 and 743-854.

TCRdb's table, derived via immunoSEQ multiplex PCR, lists solely in-frame clones and lacks some. In the table there are roughly 120,000 clones, around 85% of which are singletons. Sequences were derived from peripheral blood, sampled on day 0 of AZD1222 vaccination. This sequence originates from an adult in good health. The J gene is TRBJ2-1, the V gene TRBV7-6; 10 bases map to TRBD2. CDR3: CASSLGQSGGANEQFF. As DNA, the CDR3 is TGTGCCAGCAGCTTAGGTCAAAGCGGGGGGGCCAATGAGCAGTTCTTC.